The T cell receptor (beta chain) described here comes from a study of blood T cell repertoires in COVID-19. Study-level background: Acute and convalescent COVID-19 samples came from the United States, Italy and Spain.

Assay used: immunoSEQ multiplex PCR; TCRdb lists only in-frame clones, some missing. The sample holds about 180,000 clones, less than 90% seen once. There are 13 residues in the CDR3. V lost 7 bases to trimming and J lost 6 bases, with 15 bases between them. Germline loops: CDR1 SGHTA, CDR2 FQGNSA. The sequencing input was peripheral blood. This chain uses TRBV7-2 with TRBJ1-2, with D unresolved. The receptor's source is a man between 65 and 80 years old with active or convalescent COVID-19. The CDR3 DNA sequence: TGTGCCAGCACTCCGGCGGGTTGGAATGGCTACACCTTC. Its translation is CASTPAGWNGYTF.